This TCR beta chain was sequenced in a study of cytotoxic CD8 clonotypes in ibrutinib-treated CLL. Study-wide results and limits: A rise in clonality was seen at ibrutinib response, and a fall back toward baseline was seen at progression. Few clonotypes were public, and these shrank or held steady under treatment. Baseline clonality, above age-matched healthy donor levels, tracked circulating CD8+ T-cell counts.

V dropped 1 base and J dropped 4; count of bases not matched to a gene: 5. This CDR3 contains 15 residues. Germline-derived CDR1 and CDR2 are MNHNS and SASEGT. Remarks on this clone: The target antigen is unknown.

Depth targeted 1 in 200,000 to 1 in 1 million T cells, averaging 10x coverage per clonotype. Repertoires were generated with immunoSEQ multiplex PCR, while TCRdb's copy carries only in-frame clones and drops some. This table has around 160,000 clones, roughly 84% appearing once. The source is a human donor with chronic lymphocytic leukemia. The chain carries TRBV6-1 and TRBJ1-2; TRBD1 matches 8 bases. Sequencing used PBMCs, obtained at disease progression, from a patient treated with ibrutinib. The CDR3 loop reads CASSEGTGIFYGYTF. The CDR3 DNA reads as TGTGCCAGCAGTGAAGGGACAGGGATTTTCTATGGCTACACCTTC.